The rows below give T cell receptor beta chains drawn from one sample of a study of Ad26.COV2.S vaccination and SARS-CoV-2 variants. The method was immunoSEQ multiplex PCR; TCRdb's version includes in-frame clones alone and lacks a portion of them. In the table there are roughly 500,000 clones, about 88% of which are singletons. Specimen: peripheral blood, collected in a trial of Ad26.COV2.S vaccine versus placebo. The receptors stem from a person aged 18-65 years who received the Ad26.COV2.S COVID-19 vaccine or a placebo. The CDR3 runs from the conserved cysteine through the conserved F or W. D genes are given only for firm matches. Clone size is given for some rows only: seen once, a few or many times, or a class if the clone is expanded.

cdr3_length d_call j_call v_call clone_size cdr3_nt cdr3_aa
16 TRBD1 TRBJ1-1 TRBV6-1 - TGTGCCAGCAGTGAAGTCGGACGACAGGGGAGTACTGAAGCTTTCTTT CASSEVGRQGSTEAFF
13 - TRBJ2-5 TRBV7-3 - TGTGCCAGCAGCTCGACGATGGGGGAGACCCAGTACTTC CASSSTMGETQYF
14 TRBD1 TRBJ2-2 TRBV6-5 - TGTGCCAGCAGATATGACAGGGACACCGGGGAGCTGTTTTTT CASRYDRDTGELFF
12 - TRBJ2-1 TRBV28 - TGTGCCAGCAGTTTATTTCTGGGGGAGCAGTTCTTC CASSLFLGEQFF
12 - TRBJ2-3 TRBV7-2 - TGTGCCAGCAGCTTAGGCACAGATACGCAGTATTTT CASSLGTDTQYF
14 - TRBJ1-3 TRBV12-5 - TGTGCTAGTGGAAAGGACAGATCTGGAAACACCATATATTTT CASGKDRSGNTIYF
12 - TRBJ1-2 TRBV5-6 - TGTGCCAGCAGCTCCGACCACTATGGCTACACCTTC CASSSDHYGYTF
14 - TRBJ1-1 TRBV19 - TGTGCCAGTAGTCCGGGGGGGGGAAACACTGAAGCTTTCTTT CASSPGGGNTEAFF
13 - TRBJ1-2 TRBV11-2 once TGTGCCAGCAGCTTCCCAGCGAACTATGGCTACACCTTT CASSFPANYGYTF
15 - TRBJ2-1 TRBV18 - TGTGCCAGCTCACCACCGGGGGGGGCCAGGGATGAGCAGTTCTTC CASSPPGGARDEQFF
15 - TRBJ1-4 TRBV7-2 - TGTGCCAGCAGCTTAGTTGGAGGGGCTAATGAAAAACTGTTTTTT CASSLVGGANEKLFF
14 - TRBJ2-2 TRBV6-2/TRBV6-3 once TGTGCCAGCAGTTCTCTAAGGGGGGTCGGGGAGCTGTTTTTT CASSSLRGVGELFF
19 TRBD1 TRBJ1-3 TRBV9 - TGTGCCAGCAGCTTATACGCGGCAGGGGGGACACACTCTGGAAACACCATATATTTT CASSLYAAGGTHSGNTIYF
16 - TRBJ2-7 TRBV19 - TGTGCCAGTAGTATATCGCTTTGGCAGGGGACCTACGAGCAGTACTTC CASSISLWQGTYEQYF
13 TRBD1 TRBJ2-5 TRBV11-3 once TGTGCCAGTCGCCGGGACAGGCAAGAGACCCAGTACTTC CASRRDRQETQYF
13 TRBD1 TRBJ1-1 TRBV30 - TGTGCCTGTTTGGACAGGGGGAACACTGAAGCTTTCTTT CACLDRGNTEAFF
17 - TRBJ2-7 TRBV18 - TGTGCCAGCTCACTTGGACTAAAAATGGAAAGCTCCTACGAGCAGTACTTC CASSLGLKMESSYEQYF
14 - TRBJ1-1 TRBV3-1/TRBV3-2 - TGTGCCAGCAGCCACTGGACGGCGAACACTGAAGCTTTCTTT CASSHWTANTEAFF
16 - TRBJ1-6 TRBV6-1 - TGTGCCAGCAGTGAAGCCCCAATCCTCTATAATTCACCCCTCCACTTT CASSEAPILYNSPLHF
16 TRBD2 TRBJ2-3 TRBV9 few TGTGCCAGCAGCCTCCGGACTAGCGGGAGGGGAGATACGCAGTATTTT CASSLRTSGRGDTQYF
16 TRBD1 TRBJ2-3 TRBV7-2 - TGTGCCAGCAGTGGACAGGGAATAATGTTCACAGATACGCAGTATTTT CASSGQGIMFTDTQYF
15 TRBD1 TRBJ2-5 TRBV7-6 - TGTGCCAGCAGCGCCCACAGGGGCAGACAAGAGACCCAGTACTTC CASSAHRGRQETQYF
15 TRBD1 TRBJ1-5 TRBV5-1 - TGCGCCAGCAGCCCGGGACAGGGAACCAACCAGCCCCAGCATTTT CASSPGQGTNQPQHF
14 - TRBJ1-1 TRBV12-5 - TGTGCTAGTGGTTTGGGGAGCCTGAACACTGAAGCTTTCTTT CASGLGSLNTEAFF
14 TRBD1 TRBJ1-4 TRBV5-1 - TGCGCCAGCAGAGCCGGGACAGGGGCTGAAAAACTGTTTTTT CASRAGTGAEKLFF
12 - TRBJ1-2 TRBV29-1 - TGCAGCTACCGAATGGAGGTCTATGGCTACACCTTC CSYRMEVYGYTF
16 TRBD2 TRBJ2-1 TRBV9 - TGTGCCAGCAGCCCTATAGGGGGCGGGAGGGGCTATGAGCAGTTCTTC CASSPIGGGRGYEQFF
11 - TRBJ2-5 TRBV20-1 - TGCAGTGCTAGAAAGAAAGAGACCCAGTACTTC CSARKKETQYF
14 - TRBJ2-3 TRBV24-1 once TGTGCCACCAGTGCGACTAGAAACTCAGATACGCAGTATTTT CATSATRNSDTQYF
16 - TRBJ2-3 TRBV18 - TGTGCCAGCTCACCACGCGCTACGACTAGCACAGATACGCAGTATTTT CASSPRATTSTDTQYF
15 - TRBJ2-3 TRBV7-2 - TGTGCCAGCAGCTTAGTATACAGTAGCACAGATACGCAGTATTTT CASSLVYSSTDTQYF
15 - TRBJ2-5 TRBV6-4 - TGTGCCAGCAGTGACGGAAGCGCCCAAGTAGAGACCCAGTACTTC CASSDGSAQVETQYF
14 TRBD1 TRBJ1-5 TRBV10-3 - TGTGCCATCAGCAGGACAGGGAGCAATCAGCCCCAGCATTTT CAISRTGSNQPQHF
15 - TRBJ2-1 TRBV4-1 - TGCGCCAGCAGCCGCACTGCCCGGGGGAACAATGAGCAGTTCTTC CASSRTARGNNEQFF
14 TRBD1 TRBJ2-7 TRBV6-1 - TGTGCCAGCAGTGAATGGGACAGAGCCTACGAGCAGTACTTC CASSEWDRAYEQYF
15 - TRBJ1-2 TRBV19 - TGTGCCAGTAGTATAGACCTGGGAGCTTTCTATGGCTACACCTTC CASSIDLGAFYGYTF
16 - TRBJ1-3 TRBV21-1 - TGTGCCAGCAGCAAAGAGGGCGGACCGTGGAGGGCCACCATATATTTT CASSKEGGPWRATIYF
15 TRBD2 TRBJ2-5 TRBV2 - TGTGCGAATACCCGGGAGCGGGAGAGTCTAGAGACCCAGTACTTC CANTRERESLETQYF
18 TRBD2 TRBJ2-1 TRBV7-2 - TGTGCCAGCAGCTTAGGCCGAGCGGGGGGAAACTATTACAATGAGCAGTTCTTC CASSLGRAGGNYYNEQFF
15 TRBD1 TRBJ2-1 TRBV18 once TGTGCCAGCTCCCCCGGGACAGGGTCCTACAATGAGCAGTTCTTC CASSPGTGSYNEQFF
13 - TRBJ1-5 TRBV5-1 - TGCGCCAGCAGGGAAAATAGCAATCAGCCCCAGCATTTT CASRENSNQPQHF
17 - TRBJ1-2 TRBV21-1 - TGTGCCAGCAGCAAATGGAGGTGGCGAGAAGCTAACTATGGCTACACCTTC CASSKWRWREANYGYTF
13 - TRBJ2-1 TRBV10-3 - TGTGCCATCAGTGAAAGGGAGCCCCCTGAGCAGTTCTTC CAISEREPPEQFF
16 - TRBJ1-6 TRBV6-2/TRBV6-3 - TGTGCCAGCAGTTCGACTTTCGGAAGCGGGCATTCACCCCTCCACTTT CASSSTFGSGHSPLHF
15 TRBD1 TRBJ1-4 TRBV7-9 - TGTGCCAGCAGCCGGACAGGGGGCCGGAATGAAAAACTGTTTTTT CASSRTGGRNEKLFF
15 - TRBJ1-1 TRBV7-2 - TGTGCCAGCAGCTTAGATCCAGAGTCGAGCACTGAAGCTTTCTTT CASSLDPESSTEAFF
10 - TRBJ2-7 TRBV28 few TGTGCCACCGCAAACTACGAGCAGTACTTC CATANYEQYF
15 TRBD2 TRBJ2-7 TRBV6-5 - TGTGCCAGCAGTTCTCCGGGACTAGTGGATTACGAGCAGTACTTC CASSSPGLVDYEQYF